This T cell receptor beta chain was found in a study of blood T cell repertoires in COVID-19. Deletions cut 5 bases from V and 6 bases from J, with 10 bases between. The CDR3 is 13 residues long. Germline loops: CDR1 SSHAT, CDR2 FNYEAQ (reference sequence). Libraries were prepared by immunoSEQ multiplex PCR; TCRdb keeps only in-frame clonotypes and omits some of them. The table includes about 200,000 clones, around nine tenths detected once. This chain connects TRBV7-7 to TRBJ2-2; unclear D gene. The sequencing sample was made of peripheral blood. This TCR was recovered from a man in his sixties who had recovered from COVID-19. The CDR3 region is CASSPIAAGELFF. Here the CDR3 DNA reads TGTGCCAGCAGCCCAATTGCGGCCGGGGAGCTGTTTTTT.